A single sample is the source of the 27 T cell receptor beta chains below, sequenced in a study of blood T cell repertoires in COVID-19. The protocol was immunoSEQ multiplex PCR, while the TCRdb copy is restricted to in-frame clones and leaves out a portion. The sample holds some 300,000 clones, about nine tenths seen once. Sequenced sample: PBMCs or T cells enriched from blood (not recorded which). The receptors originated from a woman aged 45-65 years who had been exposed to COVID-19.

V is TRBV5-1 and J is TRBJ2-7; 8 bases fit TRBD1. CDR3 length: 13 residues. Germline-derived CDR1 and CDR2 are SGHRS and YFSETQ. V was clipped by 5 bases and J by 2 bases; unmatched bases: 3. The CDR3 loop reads CASSRDRPYEQYF. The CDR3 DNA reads TGCGCCAGCAGTAGGGACAGGCCCTACGAGCAGTACTTC.

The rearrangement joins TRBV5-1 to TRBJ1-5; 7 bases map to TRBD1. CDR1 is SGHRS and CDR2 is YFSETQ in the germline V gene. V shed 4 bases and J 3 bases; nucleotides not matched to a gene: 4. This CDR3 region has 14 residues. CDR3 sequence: CASSPTGFNQPQHF. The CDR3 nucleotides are TGCGCCAGCAGCCCGACAGGGTTCAATCAGCCCCAGCATTTT.

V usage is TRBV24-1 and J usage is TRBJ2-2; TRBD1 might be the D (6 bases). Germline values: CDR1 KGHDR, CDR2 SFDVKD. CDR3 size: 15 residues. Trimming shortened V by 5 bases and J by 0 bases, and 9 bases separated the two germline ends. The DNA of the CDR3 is TGTGCCACCAGTGGGGCAGGGGCGAACACCGGGGAGCTGTTTTTT. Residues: CATSGAGANTGELFF.

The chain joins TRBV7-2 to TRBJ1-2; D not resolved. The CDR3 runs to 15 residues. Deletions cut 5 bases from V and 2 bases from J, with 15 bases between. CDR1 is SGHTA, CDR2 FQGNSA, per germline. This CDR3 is CASSRMRLANYGYTF. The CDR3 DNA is TGTGCCAGCAGCCGTATGCGATTAGCCAACTATGGCTACACCTTC.

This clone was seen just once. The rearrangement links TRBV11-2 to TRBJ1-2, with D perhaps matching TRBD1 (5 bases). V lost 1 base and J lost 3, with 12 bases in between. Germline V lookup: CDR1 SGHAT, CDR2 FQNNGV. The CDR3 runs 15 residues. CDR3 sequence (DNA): TGTGCCAGCAGCTTAGGAGTCGGGGACTACTATGGCTACACCTTC. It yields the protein CASSLGVGDYYGYTF.

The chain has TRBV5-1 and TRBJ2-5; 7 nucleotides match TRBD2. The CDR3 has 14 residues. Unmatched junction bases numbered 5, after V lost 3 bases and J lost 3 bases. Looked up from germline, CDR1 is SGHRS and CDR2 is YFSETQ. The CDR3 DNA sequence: TGCGCCAGCAGCTGGGGGGGGATCGAAGAGACCCAGTACTTC. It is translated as CASSWGGIEETQYF.

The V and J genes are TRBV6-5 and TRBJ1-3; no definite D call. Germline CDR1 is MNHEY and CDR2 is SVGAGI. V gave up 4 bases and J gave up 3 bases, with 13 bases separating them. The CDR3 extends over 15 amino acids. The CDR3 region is CASSLDANYGNTIYF. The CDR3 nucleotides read TGTGCCAGCAGTTTAGACGCGAACTATGGAAACACCATATATTTT.

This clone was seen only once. The CDR3 loop is CASSQVQATEAFF. CDR3 in DNA: TGTGCCAGCAGCCAAGTCCAGGCCACTGAAGCTTTCTTT. The rearrangement links TRBV4-2 to TRBJ1-1, with D unresolved. Germline V gene sequence: CDR1 LGHNA, CDR2 YNFKEQ. This CDR3 contains 13 residues. Trimming pared 1 base from V and 4 bases from J, leaving 7 bases between.

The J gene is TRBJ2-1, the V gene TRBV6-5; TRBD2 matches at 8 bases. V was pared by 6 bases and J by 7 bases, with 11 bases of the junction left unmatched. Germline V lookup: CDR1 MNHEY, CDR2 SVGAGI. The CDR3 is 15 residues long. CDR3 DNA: TGTGCCAGCAGCTCCGGGACTAGAAGACTAAATGAGCAGTTCTTC. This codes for CASSSGTRRLNEQFF.

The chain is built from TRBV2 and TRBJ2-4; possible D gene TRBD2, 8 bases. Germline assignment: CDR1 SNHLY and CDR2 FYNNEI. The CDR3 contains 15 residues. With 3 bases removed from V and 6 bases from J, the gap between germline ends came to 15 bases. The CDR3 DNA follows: TGTGCCAGCAGTGACCCAGGGGGACTAGGAAACATTCAGTACTTC. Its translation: CASSDPGGLGNIQYF.

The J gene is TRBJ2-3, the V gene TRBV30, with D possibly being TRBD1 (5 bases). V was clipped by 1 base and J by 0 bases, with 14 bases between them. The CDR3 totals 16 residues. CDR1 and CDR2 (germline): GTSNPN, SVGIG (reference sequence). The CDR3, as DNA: TGTGCCTGGAGTGCGATGACAGCCGCTAGCACAGATACGCAGTATTTT. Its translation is CAWSAMTAASTDTQYF.

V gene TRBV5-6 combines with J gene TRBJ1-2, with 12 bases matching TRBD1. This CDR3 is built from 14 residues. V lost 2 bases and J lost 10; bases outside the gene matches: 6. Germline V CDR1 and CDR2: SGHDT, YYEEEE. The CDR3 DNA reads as TGTGCCAGCAGCTTACCCGGGACAGGGGGCGACTACACCTTC. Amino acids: CASSLPGTGGDYTF.

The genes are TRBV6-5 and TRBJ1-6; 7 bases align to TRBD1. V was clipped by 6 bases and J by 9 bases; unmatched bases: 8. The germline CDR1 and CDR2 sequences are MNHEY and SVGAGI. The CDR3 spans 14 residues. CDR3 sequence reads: CASSVQGPGSPLHF. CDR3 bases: TGTGCCAGCAGCGTACAGGGGCCCGGTTCACCCCTCCACTTT.

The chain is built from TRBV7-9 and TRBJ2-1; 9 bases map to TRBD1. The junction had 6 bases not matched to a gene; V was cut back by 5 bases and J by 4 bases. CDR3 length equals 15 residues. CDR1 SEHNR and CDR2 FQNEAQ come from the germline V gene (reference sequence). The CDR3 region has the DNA TGTGCCAGCAGCAAAGGACAGGGGAGATACAATGAGCAGTTCTTC. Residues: CASSKGQGRYNEQFF.

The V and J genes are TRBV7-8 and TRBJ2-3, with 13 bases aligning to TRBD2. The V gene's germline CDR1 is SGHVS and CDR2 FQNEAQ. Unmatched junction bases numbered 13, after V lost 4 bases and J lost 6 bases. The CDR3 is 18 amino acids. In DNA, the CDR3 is TGTGCCAGCAGCTGGCGCACTAGCGGGGGGGTCTCATACGATACGCAGTATTTT. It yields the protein CASSWRTSGGVSYDTQYF. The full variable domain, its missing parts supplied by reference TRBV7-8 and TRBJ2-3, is GAGVSQSPRYKVAKRGQDVALRCDPISGHVSLFWYQQALGQGPEFLTYFQNEAQLDKSGLPSDRFFAERPEGSVSTLKIQRTQQEDSAVYLCASSWRTSGGVSYDTQYFGPGTRLTVL.

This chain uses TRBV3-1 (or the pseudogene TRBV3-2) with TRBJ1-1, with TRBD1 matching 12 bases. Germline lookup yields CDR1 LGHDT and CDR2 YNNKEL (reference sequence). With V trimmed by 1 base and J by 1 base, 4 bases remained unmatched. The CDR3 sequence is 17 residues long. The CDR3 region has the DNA TGTGCCAGCAGCCAAGGGGGGACAGGGGGCCGGAACACTGAAGCTTTCTTT. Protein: CASSQGGTGGRNTEAFF.

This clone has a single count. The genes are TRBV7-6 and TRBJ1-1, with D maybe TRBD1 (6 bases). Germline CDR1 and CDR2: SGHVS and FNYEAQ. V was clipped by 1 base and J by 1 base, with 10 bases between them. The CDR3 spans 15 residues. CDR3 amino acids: CASSLDQGPNTEAFF. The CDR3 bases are TGTGCCAGCAGCTTAGATCAGGGGCCGAACACTGAAGCTTTCTTT.

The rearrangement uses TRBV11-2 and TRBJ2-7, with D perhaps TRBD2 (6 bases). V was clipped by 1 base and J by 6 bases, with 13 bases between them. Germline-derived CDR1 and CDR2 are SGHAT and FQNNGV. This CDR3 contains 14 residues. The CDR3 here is CASSLVRGNGEQYF. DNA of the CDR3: TGTGCCAGCAGCTTAGTTCGCGGGAATGGCGAGCAGTACTTC.

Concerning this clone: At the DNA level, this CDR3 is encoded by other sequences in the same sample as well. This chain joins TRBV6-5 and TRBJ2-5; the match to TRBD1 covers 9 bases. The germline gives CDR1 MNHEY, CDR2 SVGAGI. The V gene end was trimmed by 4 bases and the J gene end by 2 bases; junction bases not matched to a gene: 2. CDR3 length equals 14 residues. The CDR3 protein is CASSLGTGQETQYF. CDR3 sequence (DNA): TGTGCCAGCAGTTTGGGGACAGGGCAAGAGACCCAGTACTTC.

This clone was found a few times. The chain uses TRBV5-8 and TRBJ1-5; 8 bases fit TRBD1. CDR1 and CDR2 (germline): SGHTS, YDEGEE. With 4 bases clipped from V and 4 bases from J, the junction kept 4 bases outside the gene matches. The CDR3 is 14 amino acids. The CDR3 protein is CASSRTGTNQPQHF. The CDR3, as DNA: TGTGCCAGCAGCCGGACAGGGACTAATCAGCCCCAGCATTTT.

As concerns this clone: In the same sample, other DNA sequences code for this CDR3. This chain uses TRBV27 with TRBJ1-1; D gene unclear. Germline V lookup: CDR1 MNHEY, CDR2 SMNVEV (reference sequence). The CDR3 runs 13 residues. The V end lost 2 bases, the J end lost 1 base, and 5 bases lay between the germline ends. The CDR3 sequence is CASSLNRNTEAFF. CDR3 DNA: TGTGCCAGCAGTTTAAATAGGAACACTGAAGCTTTCTTT.

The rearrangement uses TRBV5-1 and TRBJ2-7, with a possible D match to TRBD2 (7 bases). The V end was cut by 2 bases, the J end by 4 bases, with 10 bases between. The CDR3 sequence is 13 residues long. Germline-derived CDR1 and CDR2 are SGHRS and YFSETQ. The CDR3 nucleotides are TGCGCCAGCAGCTTCGGGGGGCGGTACGAGCAGTACTTC. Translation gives CASSFGGRYEQYF.

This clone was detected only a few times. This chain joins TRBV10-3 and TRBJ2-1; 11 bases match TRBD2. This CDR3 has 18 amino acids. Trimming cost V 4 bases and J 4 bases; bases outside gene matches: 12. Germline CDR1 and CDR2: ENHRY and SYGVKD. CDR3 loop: CAISAGSGGASGYNEQFF. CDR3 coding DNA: TGTGCCATCAGTGCAGGTAGCGGGGGGGCTTCAGGATACAATGAGCAGTTCTTC.

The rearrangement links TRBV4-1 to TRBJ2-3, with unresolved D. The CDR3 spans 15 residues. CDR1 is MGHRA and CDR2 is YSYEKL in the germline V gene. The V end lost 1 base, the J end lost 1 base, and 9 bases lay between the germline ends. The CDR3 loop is CASSQVLTRTDTQYF. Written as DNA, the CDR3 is TGCGCCAGCAGCCAAGTGCTAACCCGCACAGATACGCAGTATTTT.

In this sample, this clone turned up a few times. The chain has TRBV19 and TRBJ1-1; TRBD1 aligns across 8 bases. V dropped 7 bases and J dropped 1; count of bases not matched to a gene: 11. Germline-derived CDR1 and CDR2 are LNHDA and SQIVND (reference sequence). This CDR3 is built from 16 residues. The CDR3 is CASTPTTGVRNTEAFF. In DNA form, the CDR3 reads TGTGCCAGTACTCCAACGACAGGGGTTAGGAACACTGAAGCTTTCTTT.

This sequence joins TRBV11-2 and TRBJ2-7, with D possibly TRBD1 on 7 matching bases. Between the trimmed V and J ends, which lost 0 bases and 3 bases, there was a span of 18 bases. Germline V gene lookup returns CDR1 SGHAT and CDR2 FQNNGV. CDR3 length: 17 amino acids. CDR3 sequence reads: CASSLDLGPGGFYEQYF. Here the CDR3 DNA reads TGTGCCAGCAGCTTAGACCTTGGTCCAGGGGGGTTCTACGAGCAGTACTTC.

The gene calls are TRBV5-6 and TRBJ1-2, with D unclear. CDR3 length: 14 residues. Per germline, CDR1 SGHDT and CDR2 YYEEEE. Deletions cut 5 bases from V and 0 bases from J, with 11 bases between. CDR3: CASRGVLTNYGYTF. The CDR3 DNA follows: TGTGCCAGCAGGGGCGTACTCACTAACTATGGCTACACCTTC.